In this sample, the clone carrying this T cell receptor beta chain turned up a few times. The germline V gene encodes CDR1 MGHDK and CDR2 SYGVNS. V dropped 3 bases and J dropped 4 bases, with 9 bases sitting between them. There are 13 residues in the CDR3. The data stem from a study of blood T cell repertoires in COVID-19. Sequencing was performed with immunoSEQ multiplex PCR; in TCRdb, only in-frame clones are kept and a portion is missing. The data hold 200,000 or so clones, with around four fifths observed a single time. The material sequenced was peripheral blood. The receptor was derived from a woman in her twenties or thirties with acute or convalescent COVID-19. V gene TRBV25-1 combines with J gene TRBJ1-2; D is possibly TRBD1 (5 bases). The DNA of the CDR3 is TGTGCCAGCAGTGACAAGACAGTCTATGGCTACACCTTC. It codes for CASSDKTVYGYTF.